This TCR beta chain is from a study of OX40 agonist ivuxolimab in advanced cancers. Study-wide findings and caveats: Low clonal expansion, among the lowest seen, marked partial responders at 0.1-3.0 mg/kg.

Data came from immunoSEQ multiplex PCR; TCRdb stores just in-frame clones and leaves some out. The sample consists of around 62,000 clones, 80% to 90% of them appearing once. As to this clone: The antigen is undetermined.

Germline V CDR1 and CDR2: SNHLY, FYNNEI. The CDR3 contains 18 residues. Trimming at V came to 5 bases and at J to 6 bases, leaving 13 bases not matched to a gene. The chain has TRBV2 and TRBJ2-2; 12 nucleotides match TRBD1. This TCR was sampled from an adult with an advanced solid tumor such as melanoma, head and neck, liver or kidney cancer. Sequenced material: CD4+ or CD8+ T cells sorted from blood, taken in a trial of the OX40 agonist ivuxolimab. The CDR3: CASSQTITGTGGPGELFF. The CDR3 DNA sequence: TGTGCCAGCAGTCAGACAATAACCGGGACAGGGGGCCCCGGGGAGCTGTTTTTT.